This T cell receptor beta chain was observed in a study of OX40 agonist ivuxolimab in advanced cancers. Study details: The patients received agonistic anti-OX40 (CD134) antibody ivuxolimab. Study findings and constraints: Partial responders at 0.1-3.0 mg/kg had among the lowest clonal expansion. More expanded clones were seen, on average, in CD8+ T cells than in CD4+.

Regarding this clone: The antigen is not known. Its ends do not fully match the called genes, so a read error is possible.

CDR1 and CDR2 from the germline V gene are SEHNR and FQNEAQ (reference sequence). CDR3 length: 15 amino acids. Blood draws occurred at baseline, cycle 4 day 1, and cycle 7 day 1. Data came from immunoSEQ multiplex PCR; TCRdb stores just in-frame clones and leaves some out. This repertoire shows roughly 76,000 clones, 75% to 90% found once; its top ten account for 5% to 7%. The chain recombines TRBV7-9 with TRBJ2-7; 11 bases agree with TRBD1. Sequenced material: CD4+ or CD8+ T cells sorted from blood, taken in a trial of the OX40 agonist ivuxolimab. The receptor's source is an adult with an advanced solid tumor such as melanoma, head and neck, liver or kidney cancer. The CDR3 sequence is CASSSGTGGSYEQYF. The CDR3 DNA reads TGCGCCAGCAGCTCCGGGACAGGGGGATCCTACGAGCAGTACTTC.